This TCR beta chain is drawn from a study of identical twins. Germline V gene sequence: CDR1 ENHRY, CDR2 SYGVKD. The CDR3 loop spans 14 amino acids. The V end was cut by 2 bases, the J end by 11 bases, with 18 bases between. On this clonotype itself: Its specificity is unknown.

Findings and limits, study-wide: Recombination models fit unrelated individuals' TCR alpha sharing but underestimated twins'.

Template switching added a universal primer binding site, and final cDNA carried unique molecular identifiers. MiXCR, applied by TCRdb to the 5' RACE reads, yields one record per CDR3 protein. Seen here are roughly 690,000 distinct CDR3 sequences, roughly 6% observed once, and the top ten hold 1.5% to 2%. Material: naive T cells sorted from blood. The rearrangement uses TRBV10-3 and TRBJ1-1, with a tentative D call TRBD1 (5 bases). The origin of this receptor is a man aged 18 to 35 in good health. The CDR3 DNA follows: TGTGCCATCAGTGAGGAGGTGAAGACAGCTAGGGCTTTCTTT. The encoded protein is CAISEEVKTARAFF.